Listed here is a single T cell receptor (beta chain). Its antigen is still unknown. The source of the sample is a study of post-analysis software for immune sequencing data. Looking at the study overall: Patients had relapsing-remitting, secondary progressive or progressive-relapsing multiple sclerosis; some lacked subtype. Study results and limitations: TRBV5-6, TRBV5-1 and TRBV20-1 were among roughly 5 TRBV segments more frequent in patients than controls. Comparison with controls showed significantly lower normalized Chao1 diversity in multiple sclerosis patients. Those samples that were prepared in the same batch co-clustered strongly by F measure.

Unique molecular identifiers were built into the TCR beta cDNA libraries. The yield from approximately 1 to 10 million T cells was about 500,000 cDNA molecules in total. MiXCR was run by TCRdb on the PCR reads, yielding one entry per CDR3 protein. This sample has approximately 630,000 distinct CDR3 sequences; approximately 59% occur once, and the top ten carry around 11%. V shed 6 bases and J shed 1 base, with 15 bases lying between them. Per the germline V gene, CDR1 is DFQATT and CDR2 is SNEGSKA (reference sequence). There are 14 residues in the CDR3. The receptor was isolated from a girl aged 2 to 10 with multiple sclerosis. Sequencing was done on a sample of blood. The gene calls are TRBV20-1 and TRBJ1-1; D remains unclear. CDR3 nucleotides: TGCAGTGCCCGAGAGGACCGAGGGAACACTGAAGCTTTCTTT. As protein: CSAREDRGNTEAFF.